The T cell receptor (beta chain) under discussion was sequenced for a study of cytomegalovirus exposure and HLA in healthy donors. General study results and limits: Analysis performed later found more than 15,000 TCR beta sequences associated with HLA alleles at 0.05 false discovery rate.

In germline, CDR1 is LNHNV, CDR2 YYDKDF (reference sequence). V dropped 4 bases and J dropped 5 bases, with 18 bases sitting between them. CDR3 size: 15 residues. A note on this clone: Its cognate antigen is unknown.

The PCR had 60 Vbeta and 13 Jbeta primers. Sequencing used immunoSEQ multiplex PCR; TCRdb keeps in-frame clones, though not all of them. Of 210,000 or so clones listed, more than 60% were seen once; the top ten hold less than 20%. The sample comprised PBMCs. The chain links TRBV15 to TRBJ2-7; no clear D. The TCR was taken from a man aged 35 to 55 in good health and CMV-seronegative. In nucleotides, the CDR3 is TGTGCCACCAGCACCTTCCCCCCGGGTTTCAACGAGCAGTACTTC. Protein: CATSTFPPGFNEQYF.